This entry concerns a single T cell receptor (beta chain). Its antigen has not been determined. Per-base quality was not reported, and no clone a single base away is much larger than it. Enrolling through a virtual design, the prospective study's participants ranged in age from roughly 18 to 100 years and lived across 20 to 30 United States geographic areas. Cohort assignment in the prospective study relied on participant-reported clinical history from a screening survey and a study questionnaire. Recovered participants in ImmuneRACE Cohort 3 were defined by two consecutive negative NP/OP PCR tests, clearance by a healthcare professional, or resolution of symptoms. In the prospective study, mobile phlebotomists collected whole blood, serum and a nasopharyngeal or oropharyngeal swab from each participant. Prospective study participants could optionally give additional blood draws and questionnaires over an approximately two-month period. Before DNA extraction, prospective study blood samples were shipped either frozen or at room temperature.

The data belong to a study of blood T cell repertoires in COVID-19 (dated by TCRdb to 2018 to 2021). Regarding the research as a whole: The collaborator samples originated in the United States, Italy and Spain and spanned the acute and convalescent phases of COVID-19. The prospective study material was composed of cDNA or gDNA derived from T cells, B-cell-depleted T cells, or PBMCs. Deeply sampled blood TCRbeta repertoires from subjects exposed to, actively infected with, or recovered from COVID-19 were included in the dataset. A freely available public database, intended as a resource for researchers studying the immune response to SARS-CoV-2, is where the repertoires were released. Samples were obtained from the ongoing ImmuneRACE study (first 160 participants) and from 1,254 subjects provided by 6 global collaborators. A de-identified subject ID, COVID-19 status, age in years and sex were almost always included in the sample metadata. Where available, HLA class I and class II types were obtained from metadata supplied by the sample provider rather than from assay-based typing.

The immunoSEQ Assay, a bias-controlled multiplex PCR, was used to amplify TCRbeta CDR3 regions from genomic DNA. The source study handled its data this way. Nucleated cell counts per sample were estimated from amplification of reference gene primers within the assay. To quantify the absolute abundance of each unique TCRbeta CDR3 rearrangement, sequence reads were collapsed and filtered. For each sample, productive Simpson clonality was calculated as the square root of Simpson's diversity index across productive rearrangements. As stored in TCRdb, this immuneACCESS dataset retains in-frame rearrangements with V and J assigned. A fraction of the clones does not appear; measured against another copy, unresolved V genes explain less than half of the discrepancy, and the remainder lacks a known reason. V and J calls and clone size are those listed in that table; D and trimming were worked out from the DNA. This sample gives 100,000 or so clones in total; 65% to 90% of them show up just once. Under 3.5% of the sample comes from the top ten.

Unmatched junction bases come to 5, with V trimmed by 6 bases and J by 0 bases. The CDR3, from cysteine to phenylalanine, totals 15 residues. The DNA shown is the 45-base CDR3, in frame from base 1. According to the germline V gene, CDR1 reads WSHSY and CDR2 reads SAAADI. Study-level results and caveats: How much clinical and demographic metadata was included differed by source and by participant, and the metadata was provided uncurated.

The origin of this receptor is a woman between 50 and 59 years old who had recovered from COVID-19. Sequenced input: PBMCs or T cells enriched from blood (not recorded which). The chain joins TRBV10-2 to TRBJ2-1, with 7 bases in between that match TRBD2. The nucleotides read TGCGCCAGCAGCCTAGCGGCCAGCTCCTACAATGAGCAGTTCTTC. Translated, this gives CASSLAASSYNEQFF.